A single T cell receptor (beta chain) is shown here with its context. The entry originates in a study of blood T cell repertoires in COVID-19. Study-wide context: T cells, B-cell-depleted T cells, or PBMCs provided the cDNA or gDNA that served as material.

This CDR3 has 15 residues. V was pared by 1 base and J by 0 bases, with 7 bases between. Germline CDR1 MNHNS, CDR2 SASEGT. Clones were read by immunoSEQ multiplex PCR, and TCRdb kept only the in-frame ones, dropping some. Of about 210,000 clones listed, roughly 90% are singletons. The specimen sequenced was peripheral blood. The TCR sequence derives from a woman aged 40-49 years with acute or convalescent COVID-19. The chain recombines TRBV6-1 with TRBJ1-3; no clear D gene. CDR3 coding DNA: TGTGCCAGCAGTGAAGGAAAGAGCTCTGGAAACACCATATATTTT. Translating it yields CASSEGKSSGNTIYF.